One sample yielded the 23 T cell receptor beta chains listed below, sequenced in a study of OX40 agonist ivuxolimab in advanced cancers. Using immunoSEQ multiplex PCR, the repertoire was profiled, and TCRdb retains in-frame clones only, with some absent. The table has 11,000 to 15,000 clones, around four fifths seen once. The specimen comprised CD4+ or CD8+ T cells sorted from blood, sampled in a trial of the OX40 agonist ivuxolimab. The receptor set was obtained from an adult with an advanced solid tumor such as melanoma, head and neck, liver or kidney cancer.

V usage is TRBV28 and J usage is TRBJ2-1; 9 nucleotides line up with TRBD2. The CDR3 loop spans 16 amino acids. V was pared by 5 bases and J by 4 bases, with 9 bases of the junction left unmatched. Germline V CDR1 and CDR2: MDHEN, SYDVKM. CDR3 DNA sequence: TGTGCCAGCAGTCCTCCGGGACTAGCTGCGTACAATGAGCAGTTCTTC. Amino acid sequence: CASSPPGLAAYNEQFF.

This rearrangement joins TRBV28 to TRBJ2-6, with unresolved D. The germline gives CDR1 MDHEN, CDR2 SYDVKM. The V and J ends lost 1 base and 1 base respectively, with 8 bases between them. The CDR3 has 16 amino acids. DNA for the CDR3: TGTGCCAGCAGTTTATTGGGCGATTCTGGGGCCAACGTCCTGACTTTC. It yields the protein CASSLLGDSGANVLTF.

This sequence joins TRBV21-1 and TRBJ1-1; the D segment call TRBD1 is taken from the table without a DNA check. TRBV21-1 is designated a pseudogene. The CDR3 totals 19 residues. CDR3: CASKRRGVRDREEKTEAFF. The CDR3 DNA sequence: TGTGCCAGCAAGAGACGCGGCGTACGGGACAGGGAGGAAAAAACTGAAGCTTTCTTT.

The rearrangement joins TRBV28 to TRBJ2-1; the D gene is possibly TRBD2 (6 bases). Trimming left V 5 bases short and J 10 bases short, with 12 bases between. The germline CDR1 and CDR2 sequences are MDHEN and SYDVKM. This CDR3 is 12 amino acids long. The CDR3 DNA is TGTGCCAGCAGTACGACTAGTCTAGAGCAGTTCTTC. This gives the protein CASSTTSLEQFF.

V gene TRBV10-2 combines with J gene TRBJ1-1; tentative D call: TRBD1 (5 bases). The CDR3 extends over 11 amino acids. Germline V CDR1 and CDR2: WSHSY, SAAADI. Trimming cost V 8 bases and J 3 bases, with 7 bases left between them. DNA for the CDR3: TGCGCCAGCCGGGACTACACTGAAGCTTTCTTT. Translated, it gives CASRDYTEAFF.

The DNA of the CDR3 is TGCGCCAGCAGTGAGGGGGAACGCTCTGGGGCCAACGTCCTGACTTTC. As protein: CASSEGERSGANVLTF. The J gene is TRBJ2-6, the V gene TRBV10-2; D is ambiguous. The germline gives CDR1 WSHSY, CDR2 SAAADI. The CDR3 contains 16 residues. Trimming shortened V by 2 bases and J by 0 bases, and 8 bases separated the two germline ends.

J is TRBJ2-2 and V is TRBV6-1, with 10 bases aligning to TRBD2. This CDR3 comprises 20 residues. CDR1 is MNHNS, CDR2 SASEGT, per germline. The V gene end was trimmed by 1 base and the J gene end by 1 base; junction bases not matched to a gene: 12. CDR3 sequence: CASSEVGLAGGRENTGELFF. Written as DNA, the CDR3 is TGTGCCAGCAGTGAAGTTGGATTAGCGGGAGGCCGAGAGAACACCGGGGAGCTGTTTTTT.

This chain joins TRBV4-1 and TRBJ2-7; D unclear. Per germline, CDR1 MGHRA and CDR2 YSYEKL. V lost 4 bases and J lost 7, with 17 bases in between. The CDR3 totals 14 residues. The CDR3 DNA reads TGCGCCAGCAGCCCCAATGGGGTAGGGCGAGAGCAGTACTTC. Protein sequence: CASSPNGVGREQYF.

J is TRBJ2-1 and V is TRBV5-1; D remains ambiguous. The V and J ends lost 4 bases and 4 bases respectively, with 15 bases between them. The CDR3 loop spans 15 amino acids. Germline V gene lookup returns CDR1 SGHRS and CDR2 YFSETQ. The chain's CDR3 is CASSPDTPFYNEQFF. The CDR3 nucleotides read TGCGCCAGCAGCCCTGACACGCCTTTTTACAATGAGCAGTTCTTC.

As concerns this clone: The junction departs from the called germline gene at one end, perhaps through a read error. This chain links TRBV7-7 with TRBJ2-1, with no clear D. The CDR3 runs 13 residues. CDR1 and CDR2 from the germline V gene are SSHAT and FNYEAQ (reference sequence). CDR3 in DNA: TGTGCTAGCAGCTTATCGGGTTACAATGAGCAGTTCTTC. Translation gives CASSLSGYNEQFF.

This chain uses TRBV9 with TRBJ2-7; the D is unclear. Trimming removed 0 bases at V and 3 bases at J, with 7 bases between. CDR3 length: 13 residues. Germline V gene data show CDR1 as SGDLS and CDR2 as YYNGEE. The CDR3, as DNA: TGTGCCAGCAGCGTAGTACCGGACTACGAGCAGTACTTC. Translated: CASSVVPDYEQYF.

The chain links TRBV5-5 to TRBJ1-1; no definite D call. Germline V gene lookup returns CDR1 SGHKS and CDR2 YYEKEE (reference sequence). The CDR3 has 13 amino acids. Trimming removed 0 bases at V and 0 bases at J, with 3 bases between. The CDR3 protein is CASSLGLNTEAFF. In nucleotides, the CDR3 is TGTGCCAGCAGCTTGGGACTGAACACTGAAGCTTTCTTT.

This clone was detected only a few times. This rearrangement joins TRBV28 to TRBJ1-3; 7 bases agree with TRBD1. Trimming removed 6 bases from V and 4 bases from J; junction bases left unmatched: 3. The length of the CDR3 is 13 residues. The V gene's germline CDR1 is MDHEN and CDR2 SYDVKM. The CDR3 sequence: CASRTGEGNTIYF. Written as DNA, the CDR3 is TGTGCCAGCAGAACAGGGGAGGGAAACACCATATATTTT.

The chain recombines TRBV6-4 with TRBJ2-3; D uncertain. The CDR3 spans 14 residues. Trimming took off 0 bases at V and 11 bases at J, with 15 bases between the two ends. CDR1 is MRHNA, CDR2 SNTAGT, per germline. The CDR3 here is CASSDSPGQGLQYF. In DNA, the CDR3 is TGTGCCAGCAGTGACTCGCCAGGCCAAGGTCTGCAGTATTTT.

The chain is built from TRBV7-6 and TRBJ2-1; a weak D match, TRBD1 (6 bases). Trimming removed 3 bases from V and 10 bases from J, with 13 bases in between. The CDR3 sequence is 13 residues long. Germline V gene lookup returns CDR1 SGHVS and CDR2 FNYEAQ. Here the CDR3 DNA reads TGTGCCAGCAGCTTCCTAGCAAGGGGGGAGCAGTTCTTC. Its translation is CASSFLARGEQFF.

This chain connects TRBV21-1 to TRBJ1-5; the table's TRBD1 call for D was not verified on the DNA. TRBV21-1 is shown as a pseudogene. CDR3 length: 17 residues. CDR3 sequence reads: CASSAQGHDTSNQPQHF. CDR3 in DNA: TGTGCCAGCAGCGCCCAAGGACACGATACTAGCAATCAGCCCCAGCATTTT.

The V call is TRBV6-1, the J call TRBJ2-1; TRBD2 matches 7 bases. The CDR3 length is 18 residues. Germline CDR1 MNHNS, CDR2 SASEGT. V trimming: 2 bases; J trimming: 6 bases; junction bases outside the gene matches: 16. The CDR3 loop is CASSEIRQGWRESNEQFF. Written as DNA, the CDR3 is TGTGCCAGCAGTGAAATAAGGCAGGGATGGCGGGAGTCCAATGAGCAGTTCTTC.

This sequence joins TRBV4-2 and TRBJ2-7; D is possibly TRBD2 (5 bases). This CDR3 has 14 amino acids. Trimming pared 2 bases from V and 3 bases from J, leaving 11 bases between. Looked up from germline, CDR1 is LGHNA and CDR2 is YNFKEQ. The DNA for the CDR3 is TGTGCCAGCAGCCAATCCGGGAACGACTACGAGCAGTACTTC. It yields the protein CASSQSGNDYEQYF.

The CDR3 protein is CASSSNGNQPQHF. CDR3 in DNA: TGTGCCAGCAGCAGCAACGGGAATCAGCCCCAGCATTTT. The chain recombines TRBV27 with TRBJ1-5; no clear D. This CDR3 has 13 residues. CDR1 is MNHEY, CDR2 SMNVEV, per germline (reference sequence). The V end was cut by 6 bases, the J end by 4 bases, with 10 bases between.

V and J are TRBV7-3 and TRBJ2-1, with D perhaps matching TRBD2 (6 bases). V shed 0 bases and J shed 6 bases, with 12 bases lying between them. CDR1 is SGHTA and CDR2 is FQGTGA in the germline V gene. This CDR3 has 15 residues. CDR3 sequence reads: CASSLTGDWINEQFF. The CDR3 nucleotides read TGTGCCAGCAGCTTAACGGGGGACTGGATCAATGAGCAGTTCTTC.

CDR3 nucleotides: TGTGCCAGCAGTTGGTTCAATGAGCAGTTCTTC. Residues: CASSWFNEQFF. The chain carries TRBV27 and TRBJ2-1; D gene uncertain. From germline, CDR1 is MNHEY and CDR2 SMNVEV (reference sequence). With 4 bases removed from V and 6 bases from J, the gap between germline ends came to 4 bases. The CDR3 covers 11 residues.

The rearrangement uses TRBV11-2 and TRBJ2-7; 9 bases are shared with TRBD2. Germline V gene data show CDR1 as SGHAT and CDR2 as FQNNGV. V trimming: 6 bases; J trimming: 2 bases; junction bases outside the gene matches: 8. This CDR3 region has 15 residues. The CDR3 is CASSQTLAGPYEQYF. The CDR3 DNA follows: TGTGCCAGCAGTCAAACCCTAGCGGGGCCCTACGAGCAGTACTTC.

The CDR3 here is CASSLEALAGVSYEQYF. In DNA, the CDR3 is TGTGCCAGCAGCTTAGAAGCTCTAGCGGGGGTTTCCTACGAGCAGTACTTC. The chain combines TRBV11-2 with TRBJ2-7, with 10 bases aligning to TRBD2. The CDR3 has 17 residues. Germline lookup yields CDR1 SGHAT and CDR2 FQNNGV. V shed 0 bases, J shed 1 base, and the junction held 6 bases outside the gene matches.